This T cell receptor (beta chain) was obtained from a study of shared clonotypes between healthy human individuals (TCRdb year 2020). Concerning the study at large: Two women and three men aged 18 to 49 years were included in the cohort. Each donor's leukapheresis produced roughly between roughly 0.9 and 9 billion PBMCs. For each donor, CD4 naive and CD4 memory were each run on three plates, CD8 naive on two plates, and CD8 memory on one plate. Different laboratories and diverse techniques were used to prepare libraries and sequence TCR repertoires, to increase sequencing depth and limit assay-specific biases. Blood TCR repertoires of a handful of healthy adults were deeply sequenced to estimate repertoire size and the extent of clonotype sharing between individuals.

Donors were healthy HIV-negative adults with no recently reported acute infections or vaccinations. Only Caucasian adults living in Nashville, Tennessee, USA were represented among the donors. CD4+ T cells were enriched through magnetic negative selection, after which naive cells were positively selected on CD45RA and the remaining negative fraction served as the memory subset. Blood was collected by leukapheresis, and PBMCs were isolated by Ficoll-Histopaque density gradient centrifugation and then cryopreserved in liquid nitrogen vapor phase. Analytical flow cytometry was used to check the purity and quantity of every magnetically sorted T cell population. Genomic DNA was isolated from every sorted fraction and measured by UV absorbance on a Nanodrop 2000c. Using the deep immunoSEQ assay, multiplex PCR amplified TCR CDR3 regions from genomic DNA. Genomic DNA extracted from each cell subset was distributed evenly over all wells of several immunoSEQ 96-well plates, and each plate served as one replicate. For sorted subsets, approximately 190 ng genomic DNA, equal to tens of thousands of T cell genomes, was loaded into each replicate PCR. Purified libraries were measured with a Qubit 3.0 fluorometer, size-checked on a Bioanalyzer 2100, and measured again with the KAPA Library Quantification kit. Each immunoSEQ 96-well plate was sequenced on its own single-read 150-cycle Illumina NextSeq 550 flow cell. The original methods were these. Because only junctional sequences without quality scores were contained in the immunoSEQ output, filtering matching that applied to full-length reads could not be performed. To assign V/J genes and CDR3, sequences were annotated against IMGT germline references using PyIR, a Python wrapper for IgBLAST v1.9. Reads were filtered out if the reads had weak V/J assignments (E-value above 1e-6), no CDR3, stop codons, out-of-frame junctions, or ambiguous translated residues. V3J clonotypes were defined as sequences sharing an identical inferred V gene, J gene, and CDR3 amino acid sequence. Percentage overlap between repertoires was computed as shared unique clonotypes divided by the size of the smaller repertoire. RTK rarefaction, the Chao1 estimator, and Recon v2.1 estimates of unobserved clonotypes were used to assess repertoire richness. Generation probabilities for all TCRbeta clonotypes obtained by the gDNA method from a handful of donors were computed using OLGA. TCRdb took this table from immuneACCESS and kept in-frame rearrangements with V and J called. Such tables lack part of the clones; where checked against another copy, unresolved V genes explain under half of the gap, and the rest is unexplained. That table gives V, J and clone size, and the DNA gave D and trimming. The sample data list about 2 million clones, and 95% of these were observed just once. The ten biggest clones cover roughly 0.13% of the sample.

The research as a whole found: Sampling was restricted to blood, and TCR repertoires in tissue are likely to differ from TCR repertoires in blood. Rarefaction of sorted-subset datasets indicated incomplete sequencing despite the large sequencing depth. Pairwise subsampling indicated that sequencing depth was expected to affect the degree of clonotype sharing among donors. Sharing across a few donors was observed for approximately 5% of naive CD4, over 3% of naive CD8, over 2% of memory CD4, and less than 0.45% of memory CD8 clonotypes. Larger estimated clonotype richness was generally found for naive subsets than for memory subsets. Clonotypes shared by all four sorted-subset donors showed higher generation probabilities than non-shared clonotypes. The genetic and exposure-history diversity represented was limited by the small number of donors.

The germline V gene yields SGHVS for CDR1 and FQNEAQ for CDR2. The CDR3 has 14 amino acids, counting the end cysteine and phenylalanine. Just the 42-base CDR3 DNA is kept, in frame starting at base 1. Unmatched junction bases come to 7, with V trimmed by 7 bases and J by 4 bases. On this clone: Its antigen is currently not known. Within one base of it there is no much larger clone, and no base qualities were kept.

Sequencing was performed on naive CD4+ T cells sorted from blood. This specimen's cell subset or site label, interpreted: CD45RA+ positively selected. The chain uses TRBV7-8 and TRBJ1-5, and TRBD1 aligns with 7 junction nucleotides. The sequence derives from a man aged 18 to 35 in good health. The DNA reads as follows: TGTGCCAGCACCTCTACAGGGGCGAATCAGCCCCAGCATTTT. It translates to CASTSTGANQPQHF. Reference TRBV7-8 and TRBJ1-5 proteins supply the regions before and after the CDR3; the full variable domain is: GAGVSQSPRYKVAKRGQDVALRCDPISGHVSLFWYQQALGQGPEFLTYFQNEAQLDKSGLPSDRFFAERPEGSVSTLKIQRTQQEDSAVYLCASTSTGANQPQHFGDGTRLSIL.